The 16 T cell receptor beta chains below all came from one sample that was sequenced in a study of beta chain features in type 1 diabetes. TCRB transcripts that were expressed got sequenced, as all of the isolated RNA had been reverse transcribed. Clones were read by immunoSEQ multiplex PCR, and TCRdb kept only the in-frame ones, dropping some. Among 300,000 to 450,000 clones listed, about 18% were seen once. Sequencing was done on a sample of naive CD4+ T cells from blood. The source of these receptors is a woman aged 18-29 years in good health.

This clone was seen a handful of times. CDR3 loop: CAWSVQGARSEQYF. CDR3 DNA sequence: TGTGCCTGGAGTGTGCAGGGGGCGCGGTCCGAGCAGTACTTC. This chain uses TRBV30 with TRBJ2-7; TRBD1 matches at 8 bases. The V segment lost 0 bases and the J segment 6 bases; nucleotides outside the gene matches: 7. Looked up from germline, CDR1 is GTSNPN and CDR2 is SVGIG (reference sequence). CDR3 size: 14 residues.

This clone was seen more than once but under ten times. The rearrangement links TRBV5-1 to TRBJ1-5, with TRBD1 matching 7 bases. This CDR3 has 15 residues. Unmatched junction bases numbered 3, after V lost 0 bases and J lost 3 bases. Germline loops: CDR1 SGHRS, CDR2 YFSETQ. The CDR3 reads CASSLGGTANQPQHF. The CDR3, as DNA: TGCGCCAGCAGCTTGGGGGGGACAGCCAATCAGCCCCAGCATTTT.

This clone occurred a few times. V is TRBV5-1 and J is TRBJ2-2, with TRBD1 identical over 12 bases. Trimming at V came to 2 bases and at J to 7 bases, leaving 6 bases not matched to a gene. CDR1 is SGHRS and CDR2 is YFSETQ in the germline V gene. This CDR3 region has 16 residues. The CDR3 protein is CASSLTGTGGIGELFF. The DNA for the CDR3 is TGCGCCAGCAGCTTAACCGGGACAGGGGGCATCGGGGAGCTGTTTTTT. Variable domain in full (rest from reference TRBV5-1 and TRBJ2-2): KAGVTQTPRYLIKTRGQQVTLSCSPISGHRSVSWYQQTPGQGLQFLFEYFSETQRNKGNFPGRFSGRQFSNSRSEMNVSTLELGDSALYLCASSLTGTGGIGELFFGEGSRLTVL.

DNA of the CDR3: TGTGCCAGCAGAGAATTTGTTAGCTCCTACGAGCAGTACTTC. The encoded protein is CASREFVSSYEQYF. V usage is TRBV2 and J usage is TRBJ2-7, with unresolved D. V was trimmed by 6 bases and J by 0 bases, leaving 12 bases between them. This CDR3 comprises 14 residues. CDR1 SNHLY and CDR2 FYNNEI come from the germline V gene.

The chain links TRBV4-2 to TRBJ2-3, with D tentatively TRBD2 (5 bases). Trimming pared 4 bases from V and 5 bases from J, leaving 10 bases between. The CDR3 has 13 amino acids. Germline CDR1 is LGHNA and CDR2 is YNFKEQ. In DNA form, the CDR3 reads TGTGCCAGCAGCCTGCGGGCGGAAGATACGCAGTATTTT. As protein: CASSLRAEDTQYF.

This rearrangement joins TRBV4-2 to TRBJ2-1; 8 nucleotides agree with TRBD2. In germline, CDR1 is LGHNA, CDR2 YNFKEQ. The CDR3 has 17 amino acids. The ends lost 1 base at V and 6 bases at J; junction bases unmatched: 11. The DNA of the CDR3 is TGTGCCAGCAGCCAAGCCCCGGCGACTAGCGTAGTCAATGAGCAGTTCTTC. Its translation: CASSQAPATSVVNEQFF.

This clone was observed a few times. The rearrangement joins TRBV30 to TRBJ2-5; D may be TRBD1 (5 bases). Germline CDR1 is GTSNPN and CDR2 is SVGIG (reference sequence). This CDR3 is built from 13 residues. Between the trimmed V and J ends, which lost 8 bases and 3 bases, there was a span of 16 bases. The CDR3: CARQGNWEETQYF. The CDR3 DNA reads TGTGCCCGGCAGGGAAACTGGGAAGAGACCCAGTACTTC.

This sequence joins TRBV5-1 and TRBJ1-5; 7 bases map to TRBD1. The ends lost 3 bases at V and 3 bases at J; junction bases unmatched: 6. The CDR3 runs to 15 residues. Germline values: CDR1 SGHRS, CDR2 YFSETQ. CDR3 nucleotides: TGCGCCAGCAGCTCAACGGGACAGCTCAATCAGCCCCAGCATTTT. Amino acids: CASSSTGQLNQPQHF.

The chain employs TRBV20-1 and TRBJ2-7, with TRBD1 matching 8 bases. This CDR3 is built from 11 residues. Germline CDR1 is DFQATT and CDR2 is SNEGSKA (reference sequence). V lost 5 bases, J lost 5 bases, and 2 bases stayed unmatched. The CDR3 sequence is CSAQGADEQYF. CDR3 nucleotide sequence: TGCAGTGCTCAGGGGGCTGACGAGCAGTACTTC.

The chain is built from TRBV4-3 and TRBJ1-1; the match to TRBD1 covers 7 bases. Per the germline V gene, CDR1 is LGHNA and CDR2 is YSLEER. The trim removed 1 base at V and 12 bases at J, leaving 11 bases unmatched. The CDR3 runs to 14 residues. Here the CDR3 DNA reads TGCGCCAGCAGCCAAGGACTACAGGGGCGGACGACTTTCTTT. Its protein is CASSQGLQGRTTFF.

The V call is TRBV30, the J call TRBJ1-6, with D uncertain. The CDR3 has 13 amino acids. Per the germline V gene, CDR1 is GTSNPN and CDR2 is SVGIG (reference sequence). Trimming took off 2 bases at V and 7 bases at J, with 9 bases between the two ends. CDR3 amino acids: CAWSNSWNSPLHF. CDR3 sequence (DNA): TGTGCCTGGAGTAACAGTTGGAATTCACCCCTCCACTTT. The full variable domain, completed using reference TRBV30 and TRBJ1-6, is SQTIHQWPATLVQPVGSPLSLECTVEGTSNPNLYWYRQAAGRGLQLLFYSVGIGQISSEVPQNLSASRPQDRQFILSSKKLLLSDSGFYLCAWSNSWNSPLHFGNGTRLTVT.

The V and J genes are TRBV15 and TRBJ1-1; possibly TRBD1 for D (5 bases). V was trimmed by 4 bases and J by 4 bases, leaving 13 bases between them. Germline CDR1 is LNHNV and CDR2 is YYDKDF (reference sequence). This CDR3 spans 14 amino acids. CDR3 sequence reads: CATSILTAPTEAFF. In nucleotides, the CDR3 is TGTGCCACCAGCATCTTGACAGCCCCCACTGAAGCTTTCTTT.

This rearrangement joins TRBV25-1 to TRBJ2-3; 11 bases are a match to TRBD1. Germline-derived CDR1 and CDR2 are MGHDK and SYGVNS. After removal of 4 bases from V and 4 bases from J, the junction contained 1 base not matched to a gene. CDR3 length equals 14 residues. The CDR3 DNA reads as TGTGCCAGCAGTGGGACAGGGGGCCCAGATACGCAGTATTTT. It specifies CASSGTGGPDTQYF.

This clone was observed a few times. J is TRBJ2-7 and V is TRBV5-1, with D perhaps matching TRBD2 (6 bases). V lost 1 base, J lost 3 bases, and 14 bases lay in between. Germline V gives CDR1 SGHRS, CDR2 YFSETQ. The CDR3 is made up of 15 amino acids. CDR3 sequence: CASSLLGPGVYEQYF. CDR3 sequence (DNA): TGCGCCAGCAGCTTGCTCGGACCGGGGGTCTACGAGCAGTACTTC.

There are a few counts of this clone. The CDR3 sequence is CASSPPGQAYEQYF. The CDR3 DNA reads TGTGCCAGCTCACCTCCGGGACAGGCCTACGAGCAGTACTTC. The chain couples TRBV18 to TRBJ2-7; 8 nucleotides align to TRBD1. The J segment lost 2 bases and the V segment lost 3 bases, leaving 3 bases of the junction unmatched. This CDR3 contains 14 residues. Germline V gene lookup returns CDR1 KGHSH and CDR2 LQKENI.

This clone was picked up a small number of times. Other DNA sequences within the sample encode an identical CDR3. The chain recombines TRBV5-1 with TRBJ2-5; TRBD2 is a possible D gene (5 bases). The V gene lost 1 base and the J gene lost 2 bases, with 6 bases spanning the gap. The germline V gene encodes CDR1 SGHRS and CDR2 YFSETQ. This CDR3 has 13 amino acids. CDR3 in DNA: TGCGCCAGCAGCTTGCCGGGGCAAGAGACCCAGTACTTC. Translated, it gives CASSLPGQETQYF.